This TCR beta chain was identified in a study of T-cell reconstitution after alpha-beta-depleted transplantation in children. Germline V CDR1 and CDR2: SGHAT, FQNNGV. Unmatched junction bases numbered 13, after V lost 5 bases and J lost 3 bases. The CDR3 consists of 18 residues. Preparing the TCRbeta library involved the use of unique molecular identifiers. TCRdb processed the PCR reads anew with MiXCR; each CDR3 protein has one entry. The sample includes hundreds of thousands of distinct CDR3 sequences, approximately 30% seen only once; the top ten take approximately 2.3%. The sequences come from PBMCs from the stem cell graft donor, collected from the stem cell graft. The chain combines TRBV11-2 with TRBJ1-4; 9 nucleotides agree with TRBD1. The sequence was obtained from a human donor who donated a stem cell graft to a child with aplastic anemia. The CDR3, as DNA: TGTGCCAGCAGCCCGTATGACAGATGGACAGGGGCTAATGAAAAACTGTTTTTT. Its translation: CASSPYDRWTGANEKLFF.